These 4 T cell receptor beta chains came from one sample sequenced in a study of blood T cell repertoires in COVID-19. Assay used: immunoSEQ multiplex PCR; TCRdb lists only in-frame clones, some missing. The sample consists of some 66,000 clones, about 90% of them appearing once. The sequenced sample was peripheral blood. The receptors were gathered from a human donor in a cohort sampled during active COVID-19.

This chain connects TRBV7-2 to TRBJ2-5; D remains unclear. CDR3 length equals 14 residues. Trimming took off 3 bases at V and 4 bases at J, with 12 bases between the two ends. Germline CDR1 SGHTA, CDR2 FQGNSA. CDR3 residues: CASSFPGRRETQYF. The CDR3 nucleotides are TGTGCCAGCAGCTTCCCGGGTCGTCGAGAGACCCAGTACTTC.

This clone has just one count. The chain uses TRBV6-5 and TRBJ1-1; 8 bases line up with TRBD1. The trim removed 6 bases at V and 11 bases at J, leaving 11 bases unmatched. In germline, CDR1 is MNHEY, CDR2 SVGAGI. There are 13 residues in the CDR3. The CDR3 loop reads CASSPTDRGGAFF. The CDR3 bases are TGTGCCAGCAGCCCCACCGACAGGGGAGGGGCTTTCTTT.

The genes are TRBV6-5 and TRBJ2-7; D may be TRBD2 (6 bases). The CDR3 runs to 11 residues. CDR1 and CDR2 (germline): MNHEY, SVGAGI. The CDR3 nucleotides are TGTGGGACCGGGAGCTCCTACGAGCAGTACTTC. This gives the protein CGTGSSYEQYF.

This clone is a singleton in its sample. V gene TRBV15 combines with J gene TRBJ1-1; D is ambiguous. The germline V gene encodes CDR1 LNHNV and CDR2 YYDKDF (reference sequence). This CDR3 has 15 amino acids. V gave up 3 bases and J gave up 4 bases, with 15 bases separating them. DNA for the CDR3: TGTGCCACCAGCAGTGGCCTCCTAGGACTCACTGAAGCTTTCTTT. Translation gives CATSSGLLGLTEAFF.